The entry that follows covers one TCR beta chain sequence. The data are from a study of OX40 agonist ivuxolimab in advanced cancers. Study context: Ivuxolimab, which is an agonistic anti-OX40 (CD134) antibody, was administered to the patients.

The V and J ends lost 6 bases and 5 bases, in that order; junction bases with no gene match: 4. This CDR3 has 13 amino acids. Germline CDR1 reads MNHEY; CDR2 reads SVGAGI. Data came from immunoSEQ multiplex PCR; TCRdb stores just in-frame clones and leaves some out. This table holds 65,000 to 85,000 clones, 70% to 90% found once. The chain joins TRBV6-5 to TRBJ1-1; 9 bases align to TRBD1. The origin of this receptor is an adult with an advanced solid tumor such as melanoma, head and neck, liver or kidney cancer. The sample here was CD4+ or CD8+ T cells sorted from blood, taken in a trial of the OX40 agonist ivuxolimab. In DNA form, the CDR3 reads TGTGCCAGCAGGACACAGGGGGCTACTGAAGCTTTCTTT. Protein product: CASRTQGATEAFF.